Presented here are 30 T cell receptor beta chains from one specimen sequenced in a study of T-cell reconstitution after alpha-beta-depleted transplantation in children. Construction of the TCRbeta library involved unique molecular identifiers. TCRdb reanalysed the PCR reads using MiXCR and keeps one entry per CDR3 protein. This table has 500,000 to 600,000 distinct CDR3 sequences, around 18% appearing once. Sequencing used PBMCs from the stem cell graft donor, obtained from the stem cell graft. The source of these receptors is a human donor who donated a stem cell graft to a child with acute lymphoblastic leukemia.

This clonotype was picked up a small number of times. The rearrangement links TRBV18 to TRBJ2-7; D gene uncertain. The CDR3 contains 12 residues. Germline lookup yields CDR1 KGHSH and CDR2 LQKENI. Trimming took off 0 bases at V and 5 bases at J, with 5 bases between the two ends. DNA for the CDR3: TGTGCCAGCTCACCACCGAGCCACGAGCAGTACTTC. Translation gives CASSPPSHEQYF.

V is TRBV11-3 and J is TRBJ2-2; 9 bases are shared with TRBD1. The J segment lost 1 base and the V segment lost 5 bases, leaving 5 bases of the junction unmatched. The CDR3 loop spans 16 amino acids. CDR1 SGHNT and CDR2 YENEEA come from the germline V gene. The CDR3 DNA follows: TGTGCCAGCAGCCCTCGGACAGGGGAGAACACCGGGGAGCTGTTTTTT. Translated: CASSPRTGENTGELFF.

This chain connects TRBV6-5 to TRBJ1-1; D call uncertain. V was clipped by 2 bases and J by 7 bases, with 11 bases between them. The CDR3 covers 13 residues. CDR1 and CDR2 from the germline V gene are MNHEY and SVGAGI. The CDR3 DNA is TGTGCCAGCAGTTACGAGAAGAGGAGTGAAGCTTTCTTT. Translating it yields CASSYEKRSEAFF.

This clonotype was seen only a few times. V usage is TRBV5-1 and J usage is TRBJ2-7; TRBD1 matches at 9 bases. CDR1 and CDR2 from the germline V gene are SGHRS and YFSETQ. V lost 3 bases to trimming and J lost 5 bases; unmatched junction nucleotides: 9. The CDR3 is 15 residues long. CDR3 DNA: TGCGCCAGCAGCTGGGGGACAGGGAGTCGGCACGAGCAGTACTTC. Its translation is CASSWGTGSRHEQYF. Complete variable domain (other parts from reference TRBV5-1 and TRBJ2-7): KAGVTQTPRYLIKTRGQQVTLSCSPISGHRSVSWYQQTPGQGLQFLFEYFSETQRNKGNFPGRFSGRQFSNSRSEMNVSTLELGDSALYLCASSWGTGSRHEQYFGPGTRLTVT.

A few counts support this clonotype. The V and J genes are TRBV7-2 and TRBJ2-7, with D maybe TRBD2 (5 bases). Deletions cut 5 bases from V and 3 bases from J, with 17 bases between. The CDR3 has 15 residues. CDR1 is SGHTA, CDR2 FQGNSA, per germline. The CDR3 sequence: CASSLDHRGYYEQYF. CDR3 sequence (DNA): TGTGCCAGCAGCCTGGACCACCGGGGATACTACGAGCAGTACTTC.

This clonotype was detected only a few times. The chain recombines TRBV4-1 with TRBJ2-1, with 11 bases aligning to TRBD2. CDR3 length equals 20 residues. J was trimmed by 4 bases and V by 0 bases; bases with no gene match: 14. CDR1 and CDR2 from the germline V gene are MGHRA and YSYEKL. CDR3 amino acids: CASSQDSVIAGGFFYNEQFF. The CDR3 DNA follows: TGCGCCAGCAGCCAAGATTCGGTAATAGCGGGAGGGTTCTTTTACAATGAGCAGTTCTTC.

The chain has TRBV20-1 and TRBJ2-7, with 8 bases aligning to TRBD1. The CDR3 length is 13 residues. V trimming: 2 bases; J trimming: 6 bases; junction bases outside the gene matches: 6. Looked up from germline, CDR1 is DFQATT and CDR2 is SNEGSKA (reference sequence). The CDR3 is CSARPNDRGEQYF. CDR3 DNA sequence: TGCAGTGCTAGACCTAACGACAGGGGCGAGCAGTACTTC.

This chain connects TRBV5-1 to TRBJ2-7, with D possibly TRBD2 on 6 matching bases. Per germline, CDR1 SGHRS and CDR2 YFSETQ. The CDR3 has 14 residues. The ends were cut back, 5 bases at V and 3 bases at J, with 15 bases in the middle. The CDR3 sequence is CASRLRLESYEQYF. In nucleotides, the CDR3 is TGCGCCAGCAGGCTGAGACTAGAGAGCTACGAGCAGTACTTC.

This clonotype came up a few times. This sequence joins TRBV6-5 and TRBJ2-7; 8 bases map to TRBD1. The CDR3 extends over 15 amino acids. After removal of 0 bases from V and 7 bases from J, the junction contained 8 bases not matched to a gene. Germline values: CDR1 MNHEY, CDR2 SVGAGI. The CDR3 spells CASSYSGAGQAEQYF. Written as DNA, the CDR3 is TGTGCCAGCAGTTACTCGGGCGCGGGACAGGCTGAGCAGTACTTC.

The chain uses TRBV18 and TRBJ1-1; D not certain. This CDR3 is 15 amino acids long. Trimming shortened V by 3 bases and J by 0 bases, and 11 bases separated the two germline ends. The germline CDR1 and CDR2 sequences are KGHSH and LQKENI. The CDR3 is CASSPDLMVNTEAFF. The CDR3 bases are TGTGCCAGCTCACCGGACCTTATGGTGAACACTGAAGCTTTCTTT.

The CDR3: CATRPGDVHNEQFF. Written as DNA, the CDR3 is TGTGCCACCAGGCCAGGGGACGTCCACAATGAGCAGTTCTTC. The gene calls are TRBV24-1 and TRBJ2-1; weak D call: TRBD1 (6 bases). The V and J ends lost 7 bases and 5 bases respectively, with 14 bases between them. This CDR3 comprises 14 residues. CDR1 is KGHDR, CDR2 SFDVKD, per germline.

This clonotype was recorded a few times. V gene TRBV4-1 combines with J gene TRBJ2-1, with a possible D match to TRBD2 (6 bases). Germline V gene sequence: CDR1 MGHRA, CDR2 YSYEKL. Trimming removed 2 bases at V and 9 bases at J, with 14 bases between. The CDR3 is 14 amino acids. The CDR3 DNA is TGCGCCAGCAGCCAATGGACCGCGGGAACTGAGCAGTTCTTC. It translates to CASSQWTAGTEQFF.

The chain links TRBV7-2 to TRBJ2-1; the D gene is possibly TRBD1 (6 bases). Germline CDR1 reads SGHTA; CDR2 reads FQGNSA. This CDR3 has 15 residues. Trimming removed 5 bases at V and 5 bases at J, with 16 bases between. The CDR3 region has the DNA TGTGCCAGCAGCCCCCGGGACACACAGAACAATGAGCAGTTCTTC. Translation gives CASSPRDTQNNEQFF.

The chain uses TRBV20-1 and TRBJ2-1, with 12 bases fitting TRBD2. The length of the CDR3 is 13 residues. The germline V gene encodes CDR1 DFQATT and CDR2 SNEGSKA (reference sequence). Unmatched junction bases numbered 5, after V lost 6 bases and J lost 8 bases. The CDR3 DNA reads TGCAGTGCCCTAGCGGGAGGGGGAGATGAGCAGTTCTTC. Protein sequence: CSALAGGGDEQFF.

This clonotype was seen a handful of times. The V and J genes are TRBV4-1 and TRBJ1-1; no definite D call. The V and J ends lost 1 base and 4 bases respectively, with 10 bases between them. Germline lookup yields CDR1 MGHRA and CDR2 YSYEKL. This CDR3 comprises 14 residues. The DNA of the CDR3 is TGCGCCAGCAGCCAAGGAAGGGCAGTCACTGAAGCTTTCTTT. It encodes CASSQGRAVTEAFF.

Only a few counts were recorded for this clonotype. The chain recombines TRBV12-3 or TRBV12-4 with TRBJ2-7; D gene uncertain. This CDR3 is built from 14 residues. The germline V and J ends were trimmed by 5 bases and 2 bases, with 13 bases remaining between them. The chain's CDR3 is CASSRISGAYEQYF. The CDR3 bases are TGTGCCAGCAGTCGTATCTCAGGAGCCTACGAGCAGTACTTC.

The V gene is TRBV6-1, the J gene TRBJ2-2; perhaps TRBD1 as D (5 bases). Germline CDR1 MNHNS, CDR2 SASEGT. The CDR3 extends over 15 amino acids. Trimming shortened V by 5 bases and J by 6 bases, and 16 bases separated the two germline ends. The CDR3: CASSRIAQGSGELFF. The CDR3 DNA sequence: TGTGCCAGCAGTCGGATCGCTCAGGGTTCCGGGGAGCTGTTTTTT.

This clonotype has just a few counts. The chain has TRBV7-8 and TRBJ2-3; D may be TRBD1 or TRBD2 (5 bases each). Germline V gives CDR1 SGHVS, CDR2 FQNEAQ. CDR3 length: 15 residues. The V gene lost 6 bases and the J gene lost 9 bases, with 22 bases spanning the gap. The CDR3 DNA reads as TGTGCCAGCAGTTTAAACCGAGGACCCAGGGACACGCAGTATTTT. Its protein product is CASSLNRGPRDTQYF.

This clonotype has only a few counts. This rearrangement joins TRBV9 to TRBJ2-5; 9 bases are a match to TRBD2. The CDR3 has 18 residues. The ends lost 4 bases at V and 1 base at J; junction bases unmatched: 14. Germline V gives CDR1 SGDLS, CDR2 YYNGEE. The CDR3 region has the DNA TGTGCCAGCAGCCCAGGGACTAGCTTCCCCGGGGGCCAAGAGACCCAGTACTTC. As protein: CASSPGTSFPGGQETQYF.

In this sample, this clonotype turned up a few times. V gene TRBV20-1 combines with J gene TRBJ2-7; perhaps TRBD1 as D (5 bases). Germline V CDR1 and CDR2: DFQATT, SNEGSKA (reference sequence). CDR3 size: 13 residues. V lost 3 bases and J lost 2, with 11 bases in between. CDR3 nucleotide sequence: TGCAGTGCTAGCAGGGCTGGGACCTACGAGCAGTACTTC. It is translated as CSASRAGTYEQYF.

The sample holds a few counts of this clonotype. The junction departs from germline at one end; a sequencing error may be responsible. The chain has TRBV5-1 and TRBJ2-1, with 14 bases matching TRBD2. This CDR3 is 16 amino acids long. In germline, CDR1 is SGHRS, CDR2 YFSETQ. In nucleotides, the CDR3 is TGCGTCAGCAGCGACGGTTCGACTAGCGGGAGGGCCTGGCAGTTCTTC. Translation: CVSSDGSTSGRAWQFF. The full variable domain, in which reference TRBV5-1 and TRBJ2-1 provide the parts outside the CDR3, is KAGVTQTPRYLIKTRGQQVTLSCSPISGHRSVSWYQQTPGQGLQFLFEYFSETQRNKGNFPGRFSGRQFSNSRSEMNVSTLELGDSALYLCVSSDGSTSGRAWQFFGPGTRLTVL.

The rearrangement links TRBV5-1 to TRBJ1-1, with D unresolved. Germline V gene sequence: CDR1 SGHRS, CDR2 YFSETQ. The CDR3 length is 13 residues. V dropped 2 bases and J dropped 4 bases, with 9 bases sitting between them. CDR3 loop: CASSFEPPTEAFF. In DNA form, the CDR3 reads TGCGCCAGCAGCTTTGAGCCTCCCACTGAAGCTTTCTTT.

This chain connects TRBV29-1 to TRBJ2-1; D remains unclear. Germline V gene data show CDR1 as SQVTM and CDR2 as ANQGSEA. The V end was cut by 4 bases, the J end by 1 base, with 8 bases between. CDR3 length: 13 residues. The CDR3 nucleotides are TGCAGCGTTGTCGTTACGTCCTACAATGAGCAGTTCTTC. It specifies CSVVVTSYNEQFF.

This clonotype showed up just a few times. The rearrangement uses TRBV25-1 and TRBJ1-2, with D unclear. The CDR3 spans 15 residues. V lost 1 base to trimming and J lost 5 bases, with 14 bases between them. Germline V gives CDR1 MGHDK, CDR2 SYGVNS. The CDR3 DNA sequence: TGTGCCAGCAGTGAATTCTTGGGTCCCCCGTATGGCTACACCTTC. It yields the protein CASSEFLGPPYGYTF.

The chain joins TRBV18 to TRBJ1-4; a weak D match, TRBD1 (5 bases). Trimming removed 1 base from V and 4 bases from J, with 10 bases in between. The germline CDR1 and CDR2 sequences are KGHSH and LQKENI. The CDR3 consists of 15 residues. The CDR3: CASSPLFQGNEKLFF. CDR3 in DNA: TGTGCCAGCTCACCACTCTTCCAGGGTAATGAAAAACTGTTTTTT. The full variable domain, rest sourced from reference TRBV18 and TRBJ1-4, is NAGVMQNPRHLVRRRGQEARLRCSPMKGHSHVYWYRQLPEEGLKFMVYLQKENIIDESGMPKERFSAEFPKEGPSILRIQQVVRGDSAAYFCASSPLFQGNEKLFFGSGTQLSVL.

This clonotype came up a few times. The CDR3 loop is CASRRDMSSYEQYF. In DNA form, the CDR3 reads TGTGCCAGCAGACGGGACATGTCATCCTACGAGCAGTACTTC. The rearrangement joins TRBV7-9 to TRBJ2-7, with D perhaps matching TRBD1 (6 bases). The V and J ends lost 6 bases and 1 base respectively, with 13 bases between them. The germline CDR1 and CDR2 sequences are SEHNR and FQNEAQ (reference sequence). The CDR3 is made up of 14 amino acids. Drawing the rest from reference TRBV7-9 and TRBJ2-7, the complete variable domain is DTGVSQNPRHKITKRGQNVTFRCDPISEHNRLYWYRQTLGQGPEFLTYFQNEAQLEKSRLLSDRFSAERPKGSFSTLEIQRTEQGDSAMYLCASRRDMSSYEQYFGPGTRLTVT.

This chain joins TRBV12-3 or TRBV12-4 and TRBJ2-1, with 12 bases matching TRBD2. J was trimmed by 5 bases and V by 7 bases; bases with no gene match: 21. The CDR3 consists of 20 residues. Written as DNA, the CDR3 is TGTGCCAGCACCCGCCTTAGGGCTAGCGGGAGGGAGTGGGCTAACAATGAGCAGTTCTTC. It translates to CASTRLRASGREWANNEQFF.

In its sample, this clonotype was seen a few times. V and J are TRBV9 and TRBJ1-1; a weak D match, TRBD1 (5 bases). Germline CDR1 reads SGDLS; CDR2 reads YYNGEE. V was cut by 4 bases and J by 0 bases, with 13 bases left in between. The CDR3 spans 15 residues. For the CDR3, the DNA is TGTGCCAGCAGCTCCCGAGTGGGGCTGAACACTGAAGCTTTCTTT. As protein: CASSSRVGLNTEAFF.

This clonotype appeared a few times. The chain has TRBV6-5 and TRBJ2-7, with a tentative D call TRBD2 (6 bases). Germline assignment: CDR1 MNHEY and CDR2 SVGAGI. This CDR3 is 15 amino acids long. Trimming stripped 2 bases from V and 2 bases from J, with 13 bases between. The CDR3: CASSYGPGGAYEQYF. In nucleotides, the CDR3 is TGTGCCAGCAGTTACGGCCCCGGGGGAGCCTACGAGCAGTACTTC.

This sequence joins TRBV7-8 and TRBJ2-7; D tentatively reads TRBD1 or TRBD2 (5 bases each). V lost 4 bases and J 2 bases, leaving 12 bases between the germline ends. This CDR3 region has 14 residues. Germline loops: CDR1 SGHVS, CDR2 FQNEAQ. The CDR3 coding sequence is TGTGCCAGCAGCTGGAAGGGGAGCGCCTACGAGCAGTACTTC. Amino acids: CASSWKGSAYEQYF.